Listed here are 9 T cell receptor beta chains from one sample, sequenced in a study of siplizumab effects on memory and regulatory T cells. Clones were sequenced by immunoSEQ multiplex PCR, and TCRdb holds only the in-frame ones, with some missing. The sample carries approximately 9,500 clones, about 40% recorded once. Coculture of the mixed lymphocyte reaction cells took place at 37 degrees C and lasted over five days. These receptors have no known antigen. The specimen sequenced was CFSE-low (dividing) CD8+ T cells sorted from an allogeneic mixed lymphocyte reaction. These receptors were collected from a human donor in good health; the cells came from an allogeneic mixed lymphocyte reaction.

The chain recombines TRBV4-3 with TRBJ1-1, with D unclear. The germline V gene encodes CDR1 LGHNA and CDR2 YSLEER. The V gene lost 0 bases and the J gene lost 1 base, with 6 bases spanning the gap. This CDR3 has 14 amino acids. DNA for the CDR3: TGCGCCAGCAGCCAAGACTCAGAGAACACTGAAGCTTTCTTT. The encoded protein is CASSQDSENTEAFF.

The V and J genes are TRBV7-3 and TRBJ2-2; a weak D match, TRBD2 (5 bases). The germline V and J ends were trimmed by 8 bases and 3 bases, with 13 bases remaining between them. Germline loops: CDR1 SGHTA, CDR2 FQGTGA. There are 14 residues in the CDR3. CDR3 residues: CASRDQADTGELFF. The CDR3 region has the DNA TGTGCCAGCCGGGATCAGGCGGACACCGGGGAGCTGTTTTTT.

CDR3 bases: TGTGCCAGCAGCCTCTGGGGGGGGCAAGTCAATGAGCAGTTCTTC. Translating gives CASSLWGGQVNEQFF. The rearrangement links TRBV27 to TRBJ2-1; a weak D match, TRBD2 (7 bases). CDR1 and CDR2 (germline): MNHEY, SMNVEV (reference sequence). V lost 6 bases and J lost 6, with 18 bases in between. This CDR3 has 15 residues.

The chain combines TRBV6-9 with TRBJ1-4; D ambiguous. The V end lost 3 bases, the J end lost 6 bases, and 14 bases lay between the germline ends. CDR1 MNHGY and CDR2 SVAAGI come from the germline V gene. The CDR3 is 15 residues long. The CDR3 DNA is TGTGCCAGCAGTTACTCGGAGGGTACGGATGAAAAACTGTTTTTT. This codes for CASSYSEGTDEKLFF.

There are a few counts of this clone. CDR3: CATGQDRVISSNTEAFF. The DNA for the CDR3 is TGTGCCACCGGCCAGGACAGGGTGATCTCGTCGAACACTGAAGCTTTCTTT. The rearrangement joins TRBV15 to TRBJ1-1, with TRBD1 identical over 8 bases. CDR1 and CDR2 from the germline V gene are LNHNV and YYDKDF (reference sequence). This CDR3 is 17 amino acids long. V shed 8 bases and J 1 base; nucleotides not matched to a gene: 15.

DNA for the CDR3: TGTGCCAGCAGTGTTCTGGACAGGCGGGAAGCTTTCTTT. Translating it yields CASSVLDRREAFF. This chain links TRBV2 with TRBJ1-1, with 7 nucleotides matching TRBD1. The germline CDR1 and CDR2 sequences are SNHLY and FYNNEI. V lost 4 bases, J lost 8 bases, and 7 bases stayed unmatched. The CDR3 sequence is 13 residues long.

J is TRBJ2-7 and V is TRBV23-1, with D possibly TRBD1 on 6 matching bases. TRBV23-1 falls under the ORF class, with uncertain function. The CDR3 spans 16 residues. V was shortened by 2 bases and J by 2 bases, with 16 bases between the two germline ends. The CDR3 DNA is TGCGCCAGCAGTCAACCAGGGACACCCCGGGCCTACGAGCAGTACTTC. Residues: CASSQPGTPRAYEQYF.

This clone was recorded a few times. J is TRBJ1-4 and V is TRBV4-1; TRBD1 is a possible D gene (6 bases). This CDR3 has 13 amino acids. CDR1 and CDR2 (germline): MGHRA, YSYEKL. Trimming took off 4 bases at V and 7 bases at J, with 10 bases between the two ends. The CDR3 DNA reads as TGCGCCAGCAGCCTAGTGGACAGTGAAAAACTGTTTTTT. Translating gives CASSLVDSEKLFF.

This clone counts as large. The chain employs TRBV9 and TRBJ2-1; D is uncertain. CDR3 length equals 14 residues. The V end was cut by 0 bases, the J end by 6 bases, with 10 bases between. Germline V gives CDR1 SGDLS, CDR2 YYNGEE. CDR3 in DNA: TGTGCCAGCAGCGTAGCTTCCCCGTTCAATGAGCAGTTCTTC. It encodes CASSVASPFNEQFF.